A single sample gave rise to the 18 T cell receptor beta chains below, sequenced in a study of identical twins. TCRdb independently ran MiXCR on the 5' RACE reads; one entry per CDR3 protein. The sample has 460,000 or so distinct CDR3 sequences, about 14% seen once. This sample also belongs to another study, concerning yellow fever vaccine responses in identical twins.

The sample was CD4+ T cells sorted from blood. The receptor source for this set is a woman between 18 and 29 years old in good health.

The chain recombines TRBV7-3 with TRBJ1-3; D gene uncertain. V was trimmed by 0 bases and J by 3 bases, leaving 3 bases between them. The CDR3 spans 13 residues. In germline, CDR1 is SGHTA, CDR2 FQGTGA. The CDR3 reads CASSLTVGNTIYF. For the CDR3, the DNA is TGTGCCAGCAGCTTAACTGTTGGAAACACCATATATTTT. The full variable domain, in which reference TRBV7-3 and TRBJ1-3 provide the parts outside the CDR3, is GAGVSQTPSNKVTEKGKYVELRCDPISGHTALYWYRQSLGQGPEFLIYFQGTGAADDSGLPNDRFFAVRPEGSVSTLKIQRTERGDSAVYLCASSLTVGNTIYFGEGSWLTVV.

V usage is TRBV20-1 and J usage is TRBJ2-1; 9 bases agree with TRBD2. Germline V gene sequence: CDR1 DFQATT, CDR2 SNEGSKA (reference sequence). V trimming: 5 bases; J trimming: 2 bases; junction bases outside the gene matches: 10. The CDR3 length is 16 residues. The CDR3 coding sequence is TGCAGTGCTCCACCCGCGGGAGGGCTTACCTACAATGAGCAGTTCTTC. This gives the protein CSAPPAGGLTYNEQFF.

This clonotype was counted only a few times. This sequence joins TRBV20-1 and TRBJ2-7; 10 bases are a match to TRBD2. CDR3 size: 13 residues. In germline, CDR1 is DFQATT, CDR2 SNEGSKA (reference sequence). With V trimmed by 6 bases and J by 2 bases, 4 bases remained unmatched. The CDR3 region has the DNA TGCAGTGCAGAGCGGGAGGGAACCTACGAGCAGTACTTC. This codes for CSAEREGTYEQYF.

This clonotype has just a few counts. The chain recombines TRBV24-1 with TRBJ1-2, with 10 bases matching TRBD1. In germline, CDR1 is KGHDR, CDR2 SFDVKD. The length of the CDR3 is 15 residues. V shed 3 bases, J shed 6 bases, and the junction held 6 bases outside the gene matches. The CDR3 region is CATSDPKGQGNGYTF. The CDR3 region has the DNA TGTGCCACCAGTGATCCAAAGGGACAGGGGAATGGCTACACCTTC.

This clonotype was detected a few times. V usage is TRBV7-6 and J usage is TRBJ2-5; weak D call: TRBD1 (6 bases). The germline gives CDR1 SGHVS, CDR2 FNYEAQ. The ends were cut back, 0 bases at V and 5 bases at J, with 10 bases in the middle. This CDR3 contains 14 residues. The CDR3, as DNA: TGTGCCAGCAGCTTAGCACTACAGGGCGAGACCCAGTACTTC. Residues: CASSLALQGETQYF.

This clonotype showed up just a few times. CDR3 in DNA: TGTGCCAGCAGTTTATGGGTCAAGGGGCAGGGATGGCAGACCCAGTACTTC. It codes for CASSLWVKGQGWQTQYF. The gene calls are TRBV28 and TRBJ2-5; tentatively, D is TRBD1 (5 bases). Trimming stripped 0 bases from V and 6 bases from J, with 20 bases between. Germline CDR1 reads MDHEN; CDR2 reads SYDVKM. The length of the CDR3 is 17 residues. Combining the CDR3 with reference TRBV28 and TRBJ2-5 gives the whole variable domain DVKVTQSSRYLVKRTGEKVFLECVQDMDHENMFWYRQDPGLGLRLIYFSYDVKMKEKGDIPEGYSVSREKKERFSLILESASTNQTSMYLCASSLWVKGQGWQTQYFGPGTRLLVL.

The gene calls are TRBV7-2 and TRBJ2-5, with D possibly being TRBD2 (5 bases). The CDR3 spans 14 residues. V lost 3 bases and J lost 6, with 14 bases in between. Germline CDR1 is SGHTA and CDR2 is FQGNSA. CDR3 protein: CASSLGAMGKTQYF. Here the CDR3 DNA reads TGTGCCAGCAGCTTGGGAGCAATGGGAAAGACCCAGTACTTC.

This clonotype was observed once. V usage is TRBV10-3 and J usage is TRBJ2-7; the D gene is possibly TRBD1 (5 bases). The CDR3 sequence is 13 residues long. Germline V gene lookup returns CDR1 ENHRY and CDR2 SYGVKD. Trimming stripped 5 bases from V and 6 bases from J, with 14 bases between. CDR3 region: CAISRDSESEQYF. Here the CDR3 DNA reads TGTGCCATCAGTCGCGACAGTGAATCCGAGCAGTACTTC.

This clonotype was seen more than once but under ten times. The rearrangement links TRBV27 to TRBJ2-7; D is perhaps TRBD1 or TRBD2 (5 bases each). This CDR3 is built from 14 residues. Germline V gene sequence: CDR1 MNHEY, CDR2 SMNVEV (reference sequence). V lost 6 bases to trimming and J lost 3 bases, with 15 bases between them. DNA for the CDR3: TGTGCCAGCAGCCGGGGCGGTAGGGTCTACGAGCAGTACTTC. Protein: CASSRGGRVYEQYF.

The DNA for the CDR3 is TGTGCCAGCAGTTTAGGGGAGTTCGCGGGGTCCGGAGAGACCCAGTACTTC. It yields the protein CASSLGEFAGSGETQYF. V usage is TRBV28 and J usage is TRBJ2-5; D is perhaps TRBD2 (6 bases). The CDR3 consists of 17 residues. CDR1 is MDHEN, CDR2 SYDVKM, per germline. V was pared by 2 bases and J by 4 bases, with 20 bases between.

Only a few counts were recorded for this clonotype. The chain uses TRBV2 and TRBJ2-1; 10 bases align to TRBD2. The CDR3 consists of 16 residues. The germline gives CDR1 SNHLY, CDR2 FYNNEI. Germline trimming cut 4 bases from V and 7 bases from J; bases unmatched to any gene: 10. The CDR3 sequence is CASSGTSGTGLNEQFF. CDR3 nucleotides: TGTGCCAGCAGTGGGACTAGCGGTACCGGATTGAATGAGCAGTTCTTC.

CDR3: CASRRGDISTDTQYF. The CDR3 nucleotides read TGTGCCAGCAGACGTGGGGACATCAGCACAGATACGCAGTATTTT. This chain links TRBV12-3 or TRBV12-4 with TRBJ2-3; TRBD1 is a possible D gene (6 bases). With 6 bases removed from V and 0 bases from J, the gap between germline ends came to 13 bases. CDR3 length equals 15 residues.

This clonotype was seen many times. CDR3 DNA sequence: TGTGCCAGCAGCTTCCAGGGTCCCCGCACAGATACGCAGTATTTT. Residues: CASSFQGPRTDTQYF. The chain joins TRBV27 to TRBJ2-3, with D perhaps TRBD1 (5 bases). V lost 6 bases and J lost 1, with 14 bases in between. The CDR3 contains 15 residues. Germline V CDR1 and CDR2: MNHEY, SMNVEV (reference sequence).

The CDR3 nucleotides read TGTGCCAGCAGTTACACGATTGCAGGCCCCTACGAGCAGTACTTC. Its protein is CASSYTIAGPYEQYF. The V and J genes are TRBV6-5 and TRBJ2-7; D unresolved. CDR3 length: 15 residues. Looked up from germline, CDR1 is MNHEY and CDR2 is SVGAGI. Trimming cost V 2 bases and J 2 bases, with 13 bases left between them.

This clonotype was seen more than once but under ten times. The CDR3 region has the DNA TGTGCCAGCAGTTCCCCGGGGTCTGGGGCCAACGTCCTGACTTTC. Translating it yields CASSSPGSGANVLTF. The genes are TRBV28 and TRBJ2-6, with D tentatively TRBD2 (5 bases). The CDR3 is 15 residues long. CDR1 and CDR2 from the germline V gene are MDHEN and SYDVKM. The V gene lost 4 bases and the J gene lost 1 base, with 8 bases spanning the gap. Full variable domain (missing parts from reference TRBV28 and TRBJ2-6): DVKVTQSSRYLVKRTGEKVFLECVQDMDHENMFWYRQDPGLGLRLIYFSYDVKMKEKGDIPEGYSVSREKKERFSLILESASTNQTSMYLCASSSPGSGANVLTFGAGSRLTVL.

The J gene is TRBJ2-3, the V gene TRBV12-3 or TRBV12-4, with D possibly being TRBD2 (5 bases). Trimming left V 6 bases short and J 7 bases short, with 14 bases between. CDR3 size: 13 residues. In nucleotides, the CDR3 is TGTGCCAGCAGCCGGGCGGGCCGGTATACGCAGTATTTT. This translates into CASSRAGRYTQYF.

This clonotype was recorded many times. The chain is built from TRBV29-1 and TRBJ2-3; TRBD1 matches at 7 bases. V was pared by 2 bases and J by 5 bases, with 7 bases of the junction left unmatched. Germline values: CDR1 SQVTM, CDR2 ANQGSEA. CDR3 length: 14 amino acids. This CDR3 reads CSVEPTGFVDTQYF. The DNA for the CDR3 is TGCAGCGTTGAACCGACAGGGTTCGTAGATACGCAGTATTTT.

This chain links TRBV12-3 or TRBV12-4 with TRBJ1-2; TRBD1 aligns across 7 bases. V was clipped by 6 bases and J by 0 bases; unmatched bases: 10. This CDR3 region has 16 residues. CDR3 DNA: TGTGCCAGCAGCCCCAGACAGGGTCTAACTAACTATGGCTACACCTTC. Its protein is CASSPRQGLTNYGYTF.